This T cell receptor (beta chain) emerged from a study of siplizumab effects on memory and regulatory T cells. The germline V and J ends were trimmed by 3 bases and 6 bases, with 13 bases remaining between them. This CDR3 spans 13 amino acids. The germline gives CDR1 SGDLS, CDR2 YYNGEE. Broader study findings: Versus more than 25% in controls, the mappable alloreactive CD4+ clones averaged around 65% Treg-derived with siplizumab. Naive or memory phenotype assignment was not possible for roughly 80-96% of proliferating CD4+ or CD8+ clones. Proliferating Tregs in siplizumab cultures were never verified as suppressive. Memory cells seemed less diverse than naive T cells, which seemed major alloresponse contributors.

Repertoires were generated with immunoSEQ multiplex PCR, while TCRdb's copy carries only in-frame clones and drops some. The profile covers 65,000 to 85,000 clones, with about 92% appearing a single time and approximately 5.3% taken by the ten largest. About this clone: Its antigen is not known.

This TCR derives from a human donor in good health. The sequencing input was CD8+ T cells sorted from blood. The V gene is TRBV9, the J gene TRBJ2-7; D remains ambiguous. Here the CDR3 DNA reads TGTGCCAGCAGCGGTAGGGTGGCCCTCGAGCAGTACTTC. Translation: CASSGRVALEQYF.